The T cell receptor (beta chain) described here comes from a study of blood T cell repertoires in COVID-19 (dated by TCRdb to between 2020 and 2021). Regarding the study in general: Samples covering the acute and convalescent phases of COVID-19 were provided by collaborators in the United States, Italy and Spain. The material from the prospective study consisted of cDNA or gDNA derived from T cells, B-cell-depleted T cells, or PBMCs. The dataset comprised deeply sampled blood TCRbeta repertoires from subjects exposed to, actively infected with, or recovered from COVID-19. A freely available public database, intended as a resource for researchers studying the immune response to SARS-CoV-2, is where the repertoires were released. The samples were drawn from two sources: the first 160 participants of the ongoing ImmuneRACE study, and 950 to 1,500 subjects contributed by 6 global collaborators. The sample metadata nearly always contained a de-identified subject ID, COVID-19 status, age in years and sex. HLA class I and class II types, where available, came from metadata supplied by the sample provider rather than from assay-based typing. Results and caveats for the whole study, not just this receptor: The quantity of clinical and demographic metadata differed by source and by participant and was supplied without curation.

Collaborating institutions collected whole blood in K2EDTA tubes following their own protocols. For TCRbeta analysis, collaborators shipped samples as frozen whole blood, isolated PBMCs, or DNA extracted from either of those sample types. The germline V gene (reference sequence) specifies SGHNT as CDR1 and YYREEE as CDR2. The CDR3 goes from the cysteine to the phenylalanine over 14 residues. Here the CDR3 DNA is all that survives: 42 bases in frame from base 1. Trimming at the junction amounts to 1 base on V and 9 bases on J, and the germline ends lie 11 bases apart. About this clone: What antigen it recognizes has not been identified. No base quality information exists; no much larger clone differs at one position.

TCRbeta CDR3 regions were amplified from genomic DNA by means of the immunoSEQ Assay, a bias-controlled multiplex PCR. Concerning the study's data processing: Within the assay, amplification of reference gene primers was used to estimate how many nucleated cells each sample contained. To quantify the absolute abundance of each unique TCRbeta CDR3 rearrangement, sequence reads were collapsed and filtered. For each sample, productive Simpson clonality was calculated by taking the square root of Simpson's diversity index across productive rearrangements. Drawn from immuneACCESS, this table holds only the in-frame rearrangements with V and J called that TCRdb kept. Clones are partly lost; checked studies trace under half to an unresolved V gene and leave the rest unexplained. The V and J calls and clone size were taken over from that table, and D and trimming were inferred from the DNA. The sample table holds about 190,000 clones, of which about 83% were seen once. Less than 6.5% of the sample comes from the top ten.

The TCR comes from a woman aged 70-85 years with active or convalescent COVID-19. In this chain, TRBV5-4 is recombined with TRBJ1-6; tentative D gene TRBD1, with 5 bases matching. Sequencing was performed on peripheral blood. The base sequence is TGTGCCAGCAGCTTGCCGGGGGGTAGTTCACCCCTCCACTTT. Its protein is CASSLPGGSSPLHF.